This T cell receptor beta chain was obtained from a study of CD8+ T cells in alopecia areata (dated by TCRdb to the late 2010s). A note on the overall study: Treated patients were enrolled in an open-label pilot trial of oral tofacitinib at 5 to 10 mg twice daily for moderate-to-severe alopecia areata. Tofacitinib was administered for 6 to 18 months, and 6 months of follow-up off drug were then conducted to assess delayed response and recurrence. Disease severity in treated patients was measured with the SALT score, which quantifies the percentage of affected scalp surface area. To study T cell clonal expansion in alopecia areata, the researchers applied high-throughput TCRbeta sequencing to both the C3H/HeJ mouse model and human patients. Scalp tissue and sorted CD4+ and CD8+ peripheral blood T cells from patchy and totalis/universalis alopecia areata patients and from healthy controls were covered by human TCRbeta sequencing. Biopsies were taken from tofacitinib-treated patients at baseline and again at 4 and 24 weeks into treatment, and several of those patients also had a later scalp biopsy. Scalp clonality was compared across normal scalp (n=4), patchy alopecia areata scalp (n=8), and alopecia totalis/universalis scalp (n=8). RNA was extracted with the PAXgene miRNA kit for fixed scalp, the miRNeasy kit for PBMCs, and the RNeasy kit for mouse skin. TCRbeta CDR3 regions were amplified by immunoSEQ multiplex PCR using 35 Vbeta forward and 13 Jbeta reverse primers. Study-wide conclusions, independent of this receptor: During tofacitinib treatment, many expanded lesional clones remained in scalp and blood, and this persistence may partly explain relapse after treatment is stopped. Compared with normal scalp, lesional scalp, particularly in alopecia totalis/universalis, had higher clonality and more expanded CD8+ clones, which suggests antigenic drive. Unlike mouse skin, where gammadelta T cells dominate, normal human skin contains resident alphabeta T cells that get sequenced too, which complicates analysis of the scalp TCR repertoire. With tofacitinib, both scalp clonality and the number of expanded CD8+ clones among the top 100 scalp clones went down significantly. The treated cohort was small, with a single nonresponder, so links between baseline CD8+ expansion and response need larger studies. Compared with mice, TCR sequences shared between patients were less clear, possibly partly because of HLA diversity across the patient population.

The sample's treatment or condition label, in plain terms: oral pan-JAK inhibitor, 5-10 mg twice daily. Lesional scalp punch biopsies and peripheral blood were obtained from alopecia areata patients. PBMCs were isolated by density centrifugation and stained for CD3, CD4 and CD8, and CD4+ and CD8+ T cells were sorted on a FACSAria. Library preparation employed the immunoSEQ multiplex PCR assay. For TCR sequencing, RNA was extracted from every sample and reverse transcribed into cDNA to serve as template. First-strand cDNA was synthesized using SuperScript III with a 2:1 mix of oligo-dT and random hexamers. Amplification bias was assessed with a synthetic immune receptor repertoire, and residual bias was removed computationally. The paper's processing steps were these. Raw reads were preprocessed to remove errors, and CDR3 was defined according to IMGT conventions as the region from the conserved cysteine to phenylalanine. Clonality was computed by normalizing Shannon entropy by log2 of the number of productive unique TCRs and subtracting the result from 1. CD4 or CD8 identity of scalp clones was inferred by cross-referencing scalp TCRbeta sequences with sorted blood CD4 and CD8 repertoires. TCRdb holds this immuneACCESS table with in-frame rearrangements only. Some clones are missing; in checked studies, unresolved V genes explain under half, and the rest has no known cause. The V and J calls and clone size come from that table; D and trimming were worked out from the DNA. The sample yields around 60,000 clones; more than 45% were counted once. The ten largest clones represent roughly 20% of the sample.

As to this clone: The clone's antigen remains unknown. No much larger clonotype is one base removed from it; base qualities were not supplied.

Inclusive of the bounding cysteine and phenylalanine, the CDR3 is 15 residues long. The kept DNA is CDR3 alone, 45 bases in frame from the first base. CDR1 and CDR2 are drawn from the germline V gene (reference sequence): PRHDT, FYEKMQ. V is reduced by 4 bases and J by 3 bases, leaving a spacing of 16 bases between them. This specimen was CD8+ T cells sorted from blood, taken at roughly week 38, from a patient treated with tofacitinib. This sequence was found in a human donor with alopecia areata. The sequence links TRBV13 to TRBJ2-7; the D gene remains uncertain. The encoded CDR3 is CASSSLGGSDYEQYF. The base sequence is TGTGCCAGCAGCTCCCTCGGCGGTTCCGACTACGAGCAGTACTTC.